What follows are 14 T cell receptor beta chains derived from one specimen sequenced in a study of early T cells in non-severe SARS-CoV-2 infection. TCRdb fed the 5' RACE reads into MiXCR, producing one record per CDR3 protein. The sample holds more than 95,000 distinct CDR3 sequences, about 15% seen once. Sequencing was carried out using whole blood. All receptors derive from an adult who was a healthcare worker with PCR-confirmed SARS-CoV-2 infection or an uninfected control (not recorded which).

This clonotype has more than one count but fewer than ten. The chain has TRBV6-5 and TRBJ1-2; D not certain. The CDR3 has 12 amino acids. CDR1 is MNHEY, CDR2 SVGAGI, per germline. Trimming stripped 7 bases from V and 2 bases from J, with 8 bases between. The CDR3 sequence: CASTGGNYGYTF. DNA of the CDR3: TGTGCCAGCACGGGCGGAAACTATGGCTACACCTTC.

V gene TRBV5-6 combines with J gene TRBJ1-4; 7 bases line up with TRBD1. The CDR3 is 13 amino acids. Germline trimming cut 1 base from V and 8 bases from J; bases unmatched to any gene: 2. CDR1 is SGHDT and CDR2 is YYEEEE in the germline V gene. The chain's CDR3 is CASSLTGVEKLFF. CDR3 coding DNA: TGTGCCAGCAGCTTGACAGGGGTGGAAAAACTGTTTTTT.

This clonotype was observed a few times. The gene calls are TRBV28 and TRBJ1-1; D may be TRBD1 (6 bases). The CDR3 runs to 15 residues. V dropped 4 bases and J dropped 4 bases, with 16 bases sitting between them. Germline V gene data show CDR1 as MDHEN and CDR2 as SYDVKM. CDR3 coding DNA: TGTGCCAGCAGTTGGGTAAGACAGGTCACCACTGAAGCTTTCTTT. It encodes CASSWVRQVTTEAFF. The variable domain in full, with the rest retrieved from reference TRBV28 and TRBJ1-1, is DVKVTQSSRYLVKRTGEKVFLECVQDMDHENMFWYRQDPGLGLRLIYFSYDVKMKEKGDIPEGYSVSREKKERFSLILESASTNQTSMYLCASSWVRQVTTEAFFGQGTRLTVV.

This clonotype was observed many times. The rearrangement links TRBV30 to TRBJ2-5; 9 bases are a match to TRBD1. The CDR3 has 13 residues. Per germline, CDR1 GTSNPN and CDR2 SVGIG (reference sequence). V shed 7 bases and J 4 bases; nucleotides not matched to a gene: 7. The CDR3 DNA sequence: TGTGCCTTATTGGGACAGGGAGGAGAGACCCAGTACTTC. The encoded protein is CALLGQGGETQYF.

This clonotype was found a few times. This rearrangement joins TRBV6-6 to TRBJ2-1; D may match TRBD1 or TRBD2 (5 bases each). The CDR3 loop spans 12 amino acids. Germline CDR1 is MNHNY and CDR2 is SVGAGI (reference sequence). Trimming shortened V by 2 bases and J by 16 bases, and 15 bases separated the two germline ends. CDR3 nucleotide sequence: TGTGCCAGCAGTTACGGTGGGGCGGGCCCCTTCTTC. Its translation is CASSYGGAGPFF.

This chain uses TRBV6-1 with TRBJ2-1; D gene uncertain. Germline lookup yields CDR1 MNHNS and CDR2 SASEGT. The CDR3 covers 14 residues. The V end lost 5 bases, the J end lost 1 base, and 9 bases lay between the germline ends. This CDR3 reads CASSTAYSYNEQFF. CDR3 bases: TGTGCCAGCAGTACCGCATATTCCTACAATGAGCAGTTCTTC.

This clonotype was seen repeatedly, ten times or more. The chain has TRBV3-1 and TRBJ1-2, with D unresolved. CDR3 length equals 12 residues. V lost 0 bases to trimming and J lost 8 bases, with 7 bases between them. Germline V gene sequence: CDR1 LGHDT, CDR2 YNNKEL (reference sequence). The CDR3 region has the DNA TGTGCCAGCAGCCAAGAGACGGTCGGCTACACCTTC. It specifies CASSQETVGYTF. The variable domain in full, completed from reference TRBV3-1 and TRBJ1-2, reads DTAVSQTPKYLVTQMGNDKSIKCEQNLGHDTMYWYKQDSKKFLKIMFSYNNKELIINETVPNRFSPKSPDKAHLNLHINSLELGDSAVYFCASSQETVGYTFGSGTRLTVV.

This clonotype was seen more than once but under ten times. The rearrangement joins TRBV20-1 to TRBJ1-6; no clear D gene. The length of the CDR3 is 15 residues. The V gene's germline CDR1 is DFQATT and CDR2 SNEGSKA (reference sequence). Trimming removed 6 bases at V and 13 bases at J, with 25 bases between. In DNA form, the CDR3 reads TGCAGTGCCACACCCTCCGACGGACTGGTGGGGCCCCTCCACTTT. It yields the protein CSATPSDGLVGPLHF.

There are a few counts of this clonotype. The V gene is TRBV23-1, the J gene TRBJ1-6, with D maybe TRBD1 (6 bases). TRBV23-1 is placed among ORFs of uncertain function. V was pared by 4 bases and J by 5 bases, with 18 bases between. This CDR3 has 17 amino acids. CDR3 nucleotides: TGCGCCAGCAGTCGCCTGGACAGCCAATGGGATAATTCACCCCTCCACTTT. Its protein is CASSRLDSQWDNSPLHF.

The chain's CDR3 is CASSLHNRGVSGANVLTF. The CDR3 DNA reads TGTGCCAGCAGTCTACACAACCGGGGTGTTTCTGGGGCCAACGTCCTGACTTTC. The gene calls are TRBV12-3 or TRBV12-4 and TRBJ2-6; maybe TRBD2 (5 bases). The CDR3 has 18 residues. V was shortened by 5 bases and J by 1 base, with 18 bases between the two germline ends.

This clonotype was observed many times. The chain carries TRBV5-4 and TRBJ1-2; D is possibly TRBD1 (5 bases). CDR3 length: 17 amino acids. Deletions cut 4 bases from V and 0 bases from J, with 19 bases between. Germline V gene sequence: CDR1 SGHNT, CDR2 YYREEE (reference sequence). The CDR3 loop is CASSTGTRQLANYGYTF. The CDR3 nucleotides are TGTGCCAGCAGCACAGGCACCAGACAACTAGCTAACTATGGCTACACCTTC.

This clonotype was counted between two and nine times. V gene TRBV20-1 combines with J gene TRBJ2-1; TRBD2 aligns across 10 bases. Germline CDR1 reads DFQATT; CDR2 reads SNEGSKA (reference sequence). J lost 4 bases, V lost 3 bases, and 3 bases had no gene match. The CDR3 has 14 residues. The DNA for the CDR3 is TGCAGTGCTAGTGCTAGCGGGGGATACAATGAGCAGTTCTTC. Its protein product is CSASASGGYNEQFF.

V gene TRBV20-1 combines with J gene TRBJ2-4, with a possible D match to TRBD1 (6 bases). The V end was cut by 3 bases, the J end by 7 bases, with 13 bases between. This CDR3 is 13 amino acids long. Germline V gene lookup returns CDR1 DFQATT and CDR2 SNEGSKA (reference sequence). Here the CDR3 reads CSASTGSRNIQYF. Written as DNA, the CDR3 is TGCAGTGCTAGCACAGGGAGTAGGAACATTCAGTACTTC.

The CDR3 DNA sequence: TGTGCCAGCAGTGAAGGGGACCTAAGGGAGACCCAGTACTTC. Its protein product is CASSEGDLRETQYF. The chain employs TRBV6-1 and TRBJ2-5, with D perhaps being TRBD1 or TRBD2 (5 bases each). Trimming cost V 1 base and J 5 bases, with 11 bases left between them. The germline gives CDR1 MNHNS, CDR2 SASEGT. This CDR3 region has 14 residues.